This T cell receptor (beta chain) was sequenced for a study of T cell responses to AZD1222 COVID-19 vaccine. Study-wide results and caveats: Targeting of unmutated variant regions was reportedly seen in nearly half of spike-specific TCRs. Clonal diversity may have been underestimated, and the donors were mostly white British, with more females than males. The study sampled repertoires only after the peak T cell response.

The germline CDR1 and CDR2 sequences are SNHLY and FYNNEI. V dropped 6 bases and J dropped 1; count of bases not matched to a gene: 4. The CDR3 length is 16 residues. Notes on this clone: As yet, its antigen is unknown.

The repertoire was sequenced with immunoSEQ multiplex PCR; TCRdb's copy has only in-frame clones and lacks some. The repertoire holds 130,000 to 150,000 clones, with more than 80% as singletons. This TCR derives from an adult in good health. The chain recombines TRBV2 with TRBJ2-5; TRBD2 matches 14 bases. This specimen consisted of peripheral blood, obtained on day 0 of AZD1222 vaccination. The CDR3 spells CASRTSGRVLQETQYF. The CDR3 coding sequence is TGTGCCAGCAGGACTAGCGGGAGGGTGCTCCAAGAGACCCAGTACTTC.